Listed here are 20 T cell receptor beta chains from one sample, sequenced in a study of blood T cell repertoires in COVID-19. The assay was immunoSEQ multiplex PCR, and TCRdb's table has in-frame clones only and misses some. The data hold over 600,000 clones, with around 90% observed a single time. Input material: peripheral blood. Receptor source: a woman younger than 35 with acute or convalescent COVID-19.

This rearrangement joins TRBV14 to TRBJ1-1, with a tentative D call TRBD1 (5 bases). The germline CDR1 and CDR2 sequences are SGHDN and FVKESK. Between the trimmed V and J ends, which lost 0 bases and 1 base, there was a span of 12 bases. The CDR3 is 16 residues long. CDR3 loop: CASSQDWGRANTEAFF. The CDR3 DNA follows: TGTGCCAGCAGCCAAGATTGGGGCAGGGCGAACACTGAAGCTTTCTTT.

A remark on this clone: Additional DNA sequences in this sample encode the identical CDR3. V and J are TRBV6-5 and TRBJ1-2; 12 bases map to TRBD1. This CDR3 comprises 14 residues. The V gene's germline CDR1 is MNHEY and CDR2 SVGAGI. V lost 3 bases to trimming and J lost 8 bases; unmatched junction nucleotides: 4. The CDR3 bases are TGTGCCAGCAGTTATTCCGGGACAGGGGGCGGCTACACCTTC. It encodes CASSYSGTGGGYTF.

The rearrangement joins TRBV6-6 to TRBJ1-3; D perhaps matches TRBD1 (6 bases). CDR1 and CDR2 from the germline V gene are MNHNY and SVGAGI (reference sequence). The CDR3 length is 15 residues. The V end was cut by 2 bases, the J end by 3 bases, with 11 bases between. The CDR3 reads CASSYGGAGGNTIYF. In DNA form, the CDR3 reads TGTGCCAGCAGTTACGGGGGGGCGGGTGGAAACACCATATATTTT.

The rearrangement uses TRBV19 and TRBJ1-2; tentatively, D is TRBD1 (5 bases). V was shortened by 0 bases and J by 4 bases, with 15 bases between the two germline ends. The germline V gene has CDR1 LNHDA and CDR2 SQIVND (reference sequence). The CDR3 spans 16 residues. CDR3 sequence (DNA): TGTGCCAGTAGTATAGATCTGAGGGGAGGAAGCTATGGCTACACCTTC. Translation gives CASSIDLRGGSYGYTF.

This clone was seen once. The rearrangement links TRBV3-1 (or the pseudogene TRBV3-2) to TRBJ2-7, with 10 bases that match TRBD1. Germline CDR1 reads LGHDT; CDR2 reads YNNKEL (reference sequence). The CDR3 totals 14 residues. V was clipped by 4 bases and J by 5 bases; unmatched bases: 5. This CDR3 reads CASSRDRGTHEQYF. DNA of the CDR3: TGTGCCAGCAGCCGGGACAGGGGAACCCACGAGCAGTACTTC.

This rearrangement joins TRBV4-1 to TRBJ1-3; D uncertain. The germline V gene has CDR1 MGHRA and CDR2 YSYEKL. The CDR3 is made up of 16 amino acids. V was clipped by 0 bases and J by 0 bases, with 9 bases between them. Here the CDR3 DNA reads TGCGCCAGCAGCCAAGATTCGTCTGTCTCTGGAAACACCATATATTTT. Encoded protein: CASSQDSSVSGNTIYF.

This sequence joins TRBV5-1 and TRBJ2-7; 7 bases align to TRBD1. Per germline, CDR1 SGHRS and CDR2 YFSETQ. With 4 bases clipped from V and 6 bases from J, the junction kept 10 bases outside the gene matches. This CDR3 contains 14 residues. For the CDR3, the DNA is TGCGCCAGCAGCCCAGGACAGGCGGCATCCGAGCAGTACTTC. It specifies CASSPGQAASEQYF.

This chain joins TRBV9 and TRBJ2-3; TRBD1 might be the D (5 bases). CDR1 and CDR2 from the germline V gene are SGDLS and YYNGEE. There are 16 residues in the CDR3. The ends were cut back, 0 bases at V and 2 bases at J, with 13 bases in the middle. CDR3 DNA: TGTGCCAGCAGCGTAGCGGCAGGGCATTTCACAGATACGCAGTATTTT. Its protein is CASSVAAGHFTDTQYF. The full variable domain, completed using reference TRBV9 and TRBJ2-3, is DSGVTQTPKHLITATGQRVTLRCSPRSGDLSVYWYQQSLDQGLQFLIQYYNGEERAKGNILERFSAQQFPDLHSELNLSSLELGDSALYFCASSVAAGHFTDTQYFGPGTRLTVL.

The chain is built from TRBV6-1 and TRBJ2-7; D is undetermined. Germline V gene data show CDR1 as MNHNS and CDR2 as SASEGT. The V end lost 1 base, the J end lost 0 bases, and 7 bases lay between the germline ends. This CDR3 comprises 14 residues. The CDR3 sequence is CASSEDNSSYEQYF. In DNA, the CDR3 is TGTGCCAGCAGTGAAGATAACAGCTCCTACGAGCAGTACTTC.

V gene TRBV5-4 combines with J gene TRBJ2-7, with TRBD1 matching 7 bases. Trimming removed 4 bases from V and 6 bases from J; junction bases left unmatched: 10. CDR1 is SGHNT and CDR2 is YYREEE in the germline V gene (reference sequence). The CDR3 is 14 residues long. CDR3 region: CASSRGTVPSEQYF. The DNA of the CDR3 is TGTGCCAGCAGCCGTGGGACAGTTCCCTCCGAGCAGTACTTC. Looking up the rest from reference TRBV5-4 and TRBJ2-7 gives the full variable domain: ETGVTQSPTHLIKTRGQQVTLRCSSQSGHNTVSWYQQALGQGPQFIFQYYREEENGRGNFPPRFSGLQFPNYSSELNVNALELDDSALYLCASSRGTVPSEQYFGPGTRLTVT.

J is TRBJ2-2 and V is TRBV7-9; TRBD1 aligns across 8 bases. V was pared by 3 bases and J by 8 bases, with 8 bases of the junction left unmatched. This CDR3 region has 15 residues. Germline values: CDR1 SEHNR, CDR2 FQNEAQ (reference sequence). CDR3 region: CASSFGDRRRGELFF. CDR3 nucleotide sequence: TGTGCCAGCAGCTTCGGGGACAGGAGACGGGGGGAGCTGTTTTTT.

This clone showed up just a few times. This sequence joins TRBV15 and TRBJ1-1, with no clear D. The CDR3 contains 14 residues. Germline V gives CDR1 LNHNV, CDR2 YYDKDF (reference sequence). V lost 0 bases, J lost 4 bases, and 9 bases lay in between. CDR3 residues: CATSRDLVGTEAFF. For the CDR3, the DNA is TGTGCCACCAGCAGAGATCTAGTAGGCACTGAAGCTTTCTTT.

This clone was seen once. This chain joins TRBV7-2 and TRBJ2-1, with no clear D. Deletions cut 1 base from V and 9 bases from J, with 10 bases between. Germline V gives CDR1 SGHTA, CDR2 FQGNSA. The CDR3 totals 13 residues. The CDR3 nucleotides read TGTGCCAGCAGCTTAGTTGTCGGCGGTGAGCAGTTCTTC. It codes for CASSLVVGGEQFF. Full variable domain (remainder filled in from reference TRBV7-2 and TRBJ2-1): GAGVSQSPSNKVTEKGKDVELRCDPISGHTALYWYRQSLGQGLEFLIYFQGNSAPDKSGLPSDRFSAERTGGSVSTLTIQRTQQEDSAVYLCASSLVVGGEQFFGPGTRLTVL.

The chain recombines TRBV11-2 with TRBJ1-6, with 7 positions matching TRBD1. J lost 4 bases, V lost 3 bases, and 12 bases had no gene match. Germline V gene data show CDR1 as SGHAT and CDR2 as FQNNGV. The CDR3 is 18 residues long. The CDR3 sequence is CASSFTPGTVIYNSPLHF. CDR3 coding DNA: TGTGCCAGCAGCTTCACACCCGGGACAGTCATTTATAATTCACCCCTCCACTTT.

A few counts support this clone. J is TRBJ1-4 and V is TRBV19; 9 positions match TRBD1. CDR3 length: 15 amino acids. V lost 1 base and J lost 8; bases outside the gene matches: 5. CDR1 and CDR2 from the germline V gene are LNHDA and SQIVND (reference sequence). The CDR3 sequence: CASSIATGGEEKLFF. In DNA form, the CDR3 reads TGTGCCAGTAGTATAGCGACAGGGGGTGAGGAAAAACTGTTTTTT.

The chain links TRBV6-1 to TRBJ1-5; 8 bases are shared with TRBD1. V shed 3 bases and J 6 bases; nucleotides not matched to a gene: 7. CDR1 MNHNS and CDR2 SASEGT come from the germline V gene. The CDR3 has 15 residues. The CDR3 nucleotides read TGTGCCAGCAGTGACCACGCAGGGGGCGGTCAGCCCCAGCATTTT. It encodes CASSDHAGGGQPQHF.

V gene TRBV19 combines with J gene TRBJ1-2, with 10 nucleotides matching TRBD1. Germline assignment: CDR1 LNHDA and CDR2 SQIVND (reference sequence). The CDR3 totals 15 residues. The junction had 10 bases not matched to a gene; V was cut back by 4 bases and J by 8 bases. The CDR3 here is CASSTPSTGGWGYTF. As DNA, the CDR3 is TGTGCCAGTAGTACCCCCTCGACAGGGGGCTGGGGCTACACCTTC. Supplemented by reference TRBV19 and TRBJ1-2, the full variable domain reads DGGITQSPKYLFRKEGQNVTLSCEQNLNHDAMYWYRQDPGQGLRLIYYSQIVNDFQKGDIAEGYSVSREKKESFPLTVTSAQKNPTAFYLCASSTPSTGGWGYTFGSGTRLTVV.

This sequence joins TRBV10-3 and TRBJ2-3; no clear D. The V end was cut by 10 bases, the J end by 3 bases, with 11 bases between. The CDR3 sequence is 12 residues long. Germline CDR1 and CDR2: ENHRY and SYGVKD. The CDR3, as DNA: TGTGCCACCTCTCCCGGGACAGATACGCAGTATTTT. This gives the protein CATSPGTDTQYF.

V gene TRBV6-6 combines with J gene TRBJ1-2, with D unresolved. The CDR3 consists of 14 residues. With 6 bases removed from V and 4 bases from J, the gap between germline ends came to 15 bases. In germline, CDR1 is MNHNY, CDR2 SVGAGI (reference sequence). CDR3 loop: CASSRTGNRYGYTF. The DNA for the CDR3 is TGTGCCAGCAGCCGGACGGGGAACCGCTATGGCTACACCTTC.

The genes are TRBV19 and TRBJ1-3; D is uncertain. V lost 9 bases, J lost 0 bases, and 9 bases lay in between. The germline V gene has CDR1 LNHDA and CDR2 SQIVND (reference sequence). The CDR3 extends over 13 amino acids. CDR3 loop: CARIGVSGNTIYF. CDR3 coding DNA: TGTGCCAGGATCGGGGTCTCTGGAAACACCATATATTTT.